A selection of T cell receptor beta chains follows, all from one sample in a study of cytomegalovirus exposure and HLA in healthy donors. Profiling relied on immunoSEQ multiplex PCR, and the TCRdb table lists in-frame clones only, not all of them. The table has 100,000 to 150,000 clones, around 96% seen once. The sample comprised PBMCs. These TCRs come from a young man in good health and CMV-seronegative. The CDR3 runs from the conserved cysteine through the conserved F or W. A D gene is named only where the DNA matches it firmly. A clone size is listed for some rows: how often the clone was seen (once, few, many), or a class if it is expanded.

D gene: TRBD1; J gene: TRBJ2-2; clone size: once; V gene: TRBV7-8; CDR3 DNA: TGTGCCAGCAGCTTTCGACAGGGCATCCCGAACACCGGGGAGCTGTTTTTT; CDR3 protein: CASSFRQGIPNTGELFF
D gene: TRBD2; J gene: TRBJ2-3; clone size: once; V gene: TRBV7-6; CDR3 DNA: TGTGCCAGCAGCCGCGGACTAGCGGGATCGGGAGATACGCAGTATTTT; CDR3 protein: CASSRGLAGSGDTQYF
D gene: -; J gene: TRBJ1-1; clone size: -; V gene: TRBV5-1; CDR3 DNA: TGCGCCAGCAGCTTGGTGGCAGGGAACACTGAAGCTTTCTTT; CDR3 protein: CASSLVAGNTEAFF
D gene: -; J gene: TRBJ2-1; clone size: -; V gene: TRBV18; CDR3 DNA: TGTGCCAGCTCACCGCGCTACAATGAGCAGTTCTTC; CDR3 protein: CASSPRYNEQFF
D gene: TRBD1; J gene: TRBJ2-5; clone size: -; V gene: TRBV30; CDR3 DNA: TGTGCCTGGAGTGGTCCGGGACAGGGTGTAGGTACCCAGTACTTC; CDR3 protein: CAWSGPGQGVGTQYF
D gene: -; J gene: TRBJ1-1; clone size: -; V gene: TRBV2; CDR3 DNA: TGTGCCAGCCTAGAAGGGGCCCCTCTCCTGAGGAACACTGAAGCTTTCTTT; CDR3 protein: CASLEGAPLLRNTEAFF
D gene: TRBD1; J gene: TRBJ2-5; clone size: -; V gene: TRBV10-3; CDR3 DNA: TGTGCCATCAGTAAGGGACAGGAAGGGAAGACCCAGTACTTC; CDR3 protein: CAISKGQEGKTQYF
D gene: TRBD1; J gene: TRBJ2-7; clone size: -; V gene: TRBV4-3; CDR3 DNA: TGCGCCAGCAGCCAGGGCACCGGGACAGGGGTGTACGAGCAGTACTTC; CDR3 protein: CASSQGTGTGVYEQYF
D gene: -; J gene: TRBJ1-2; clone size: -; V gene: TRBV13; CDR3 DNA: TGTGCCAGCAGCTTAGAACAGCACCGATTCTTTAACTATGGCTACACCTTC; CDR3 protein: CASSLEQHRFFNYGYTF
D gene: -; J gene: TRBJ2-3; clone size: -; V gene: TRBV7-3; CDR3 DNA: TGTGCCAGCAGCTTACAGGCGATCACCACAGATACGCAGTATTTT; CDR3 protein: CASSLQAITTDTQYF
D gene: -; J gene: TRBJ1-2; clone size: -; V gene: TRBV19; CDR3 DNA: TGTGCCAGTAGTATTGTCAGGATGGCCCACTATGGCTACACCTTC; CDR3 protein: CASSIVRMAHYGYTF
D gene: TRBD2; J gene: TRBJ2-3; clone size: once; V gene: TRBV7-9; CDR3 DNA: TGTGCCAGCAGCTTCCTAGGACTAGCAGGAGATACGCAGTATTTT; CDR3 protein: CASSFLGLAGDTQYF
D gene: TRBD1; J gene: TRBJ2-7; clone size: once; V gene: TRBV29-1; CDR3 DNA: TGCAGCGTTTCCGGGGACAGCTCCGTATCCTACGAGCAGTACTTC; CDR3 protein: CSVSGDSSVSYEQYF
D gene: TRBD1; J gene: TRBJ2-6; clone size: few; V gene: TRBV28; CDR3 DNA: TGTGCCAGCAGTCTCCACAGGGGTTCCCTCCTCTCTGGGGCCAACGTCCTGACTTTC; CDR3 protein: CASSLHRGSLLSGANVLTF
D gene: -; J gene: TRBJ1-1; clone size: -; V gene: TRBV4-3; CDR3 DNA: TGCGCCAGCAGCCCGTACGAGGGCACTGAAGCTTTCTTT; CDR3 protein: CASSPYEGTEAFF
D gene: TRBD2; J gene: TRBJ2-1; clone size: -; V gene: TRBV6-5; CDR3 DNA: TGTGCCAGCAGTTTCCCTACTAGCGGGATTAACAATGAGCAGTTCTTC; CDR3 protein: CASSFPTSGINNEQFF
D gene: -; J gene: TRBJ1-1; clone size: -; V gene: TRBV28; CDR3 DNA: TGTGCCAGCAGTTTATACTACACTGAAGCTTTCTTT; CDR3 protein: CASSLYYTEAFF
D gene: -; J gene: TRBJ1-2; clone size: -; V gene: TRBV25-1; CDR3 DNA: TGTGCCAGCAGTGACGGTCTTAGTGAACTTTCCTATGGCTACACCTTC; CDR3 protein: CASSDGLSELSYGYTF
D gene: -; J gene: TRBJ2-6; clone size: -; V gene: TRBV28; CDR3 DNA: TGTGCCAGCCTCGGGGACTCTGGGGCCAACGTCCTGACTTTC; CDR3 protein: CASLGDSGANVLTF
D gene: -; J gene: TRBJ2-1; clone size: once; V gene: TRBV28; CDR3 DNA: TGTGCCAGCAGTCGAGGTCGAGGGTACAGCTCCTACAATGAGCAGTTCTTC; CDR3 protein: CASSRGRGYSSYNEQFF
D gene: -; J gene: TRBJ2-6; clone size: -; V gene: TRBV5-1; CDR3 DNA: TGCGCCAGCAGCTTGCAGGGTACCGGGGCCAACGTCCTGACTTTC; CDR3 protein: CASSLQGTGANVLTF
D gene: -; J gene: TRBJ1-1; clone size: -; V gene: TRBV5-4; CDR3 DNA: TGTGCCAGCAGCTTGGAAGGGGTGGAAGCTTTCTTT; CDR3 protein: CASSLEGVEAFF
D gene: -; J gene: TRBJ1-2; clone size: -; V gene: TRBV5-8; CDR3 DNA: TGTGCCAGCAGTCTACACAGGTACTATGGCTACACCTTC; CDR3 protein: CASSLHRYYGYTF
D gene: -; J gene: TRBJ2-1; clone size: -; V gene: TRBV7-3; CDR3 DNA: TGTGCCAGCAGCCTCGGGTCCAACAATGAGCAGTTCTTC; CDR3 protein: CASSLGSNNEQFF
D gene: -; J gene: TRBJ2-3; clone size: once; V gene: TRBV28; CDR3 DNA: TGTGCCAGCAGTCTCACCCGGACAGCTCTCACAGATACGCAGTATTTT; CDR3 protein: CASSLTRTALTDTQYF
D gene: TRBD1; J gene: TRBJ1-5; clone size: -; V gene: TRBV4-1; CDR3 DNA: TGCGCCAGCAGCCAAGATGGGACAGGGCTCACCAATCAGCCCCAGCATTTT; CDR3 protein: CASSQDGTGLTNQPQHF
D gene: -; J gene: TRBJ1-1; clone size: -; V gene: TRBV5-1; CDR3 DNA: TGCGCCAGCAGCTTATCTAGCGACACTGAAGCTTTCTTT; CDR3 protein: CASSLSSDTEAFF
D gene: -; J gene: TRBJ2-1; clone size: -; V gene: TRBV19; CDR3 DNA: TGTGCCAGTAGTATGGGGAGACTGGGGTACAATGAGCAGTTCTTC; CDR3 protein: CASSMGRLGYNEQFF
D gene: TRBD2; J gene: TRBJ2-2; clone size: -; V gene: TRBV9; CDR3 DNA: TGTGCCAGCAAGGGAGGGCTAGAGAGCACCGGGGAGCTGTTTTTT; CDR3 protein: CASKGGLESTGELFF